Sequencing of this T cell receptor beta chain was carried out in a study of T cell responses to AZD1222 COVID-19 vaccine. General study points: Dominant at 160-218 and 743-854, vaccine-associated CD4 TCRs also spanned spike. Only after the peak T cell response were repertoires sampled. In the spike-specific TCR repertoire, nearly half reportedly target unmutated variant regions. Only a handful of AZD1222 recipients tested seropositive at baseline.

Clones were read by immunoSEQ multiplex PCR, and TCRdb kept only the in-frame ones, dropping some. The sample shows 150,000 to 200,000 clones, just over 85% of them seen only once. Concerning this clone itself: Its antigen is undetermined.

V dropped 3 bases and J dropped 4; count of bases not matched to a gene: 13. The CDR3 runs 18 residues. The germline V gene has CDR1 SGHVS and CDR2 FNYEAQ. This TCR came from an adult who received the AZD1222 COVID-19 vaccine. V usage is TRBV7-6 and J usage is TRBJ2-2, with 8 bases matching TRBD1. This sample comprised peripheral blood, obtained 28 days after the second AZD1222 dose. DNA of the CDR3: TGTGCCAGCAGCTTCCCTTCAGTAGGACAGGGATCCACCGGGGAGCTGTTTTTT. It yields the protein CASSFPSVGQGSTGELFF.